This T cell receptor (beta chain) was sequenced in a study of cytomegalovirus exposure and HLA in healthy donors. General study results and limits: Later on, a genetic analysis was performed. It linked a missense variant in DCLRE1C with V- and J-gene trimming of TCR beta.

Both 60 Vbeta primers and 13 Jbeta primers went into the PCR. Sequencing used immunoSEQ multiplex PCR; TCRdb keeps in-frame clones, though not all of them. This sample yields 100,000 to 140,000 clones, of which approximately 79% are seen a single time; about 2% belongs to the top ten. This clone was detected once. Antigen unknown. CDR3 size: 14 residues. The V and J ends lost 4 bases and 3 bases respectively, with 13 bases between them. Germline V gene lookup returns CDR1 SGDLS and CDR2 YYNGEE. Donors were ostensibly healthy at sampling, although undocumented immune exposures were probable. Input material: PBMCs. The chain employs TRBV9 and TRBJ2-5; a weak D match, TRBD1 (6 bases). The receptor's source is a man between 18 and 35 years old in good health and CMV-seronegative. DNA for the CDR3: TGTGCCAGCAGCAAAGGGGCAGGGGAAGAGACCCAGTACTTC. Protein product: CASSKGAGEETQYF.